The 11 T cell receptor beta chains reported below all come from one sample, sequenced in a study of T cell changes during pregnancy in multiple sclerosis. The table came from immunoSEQ multiplex PCR; TCRdb's copy has only in-frame clones and leaves some out. Of over 50,000 clones listed, approximately 90% are singletons. Sample: peripheral blood from another person, used as feeder cells. Every receptor here comes from a human donor whose cells served as feeder cells for cultures in a pregnancy study.

Only a few counts were recorded for this clone. Other DNA sequences from this sample encode an identical CDR3 as well. In nucleotides, the CDR3 is TGTGCCAGCAGCCAGGACTCCTCCTACAATGAGCAGTTCTTC. This gives the protein CASSQDSSYNEQFF. This chain joins TRBV14 and TRBJ2-1; TRBD2 is a possible D gene (5 bases). V was clipped by 3 bases and J by 0 bases, with 6 bases between them. The CDR3 has 14 residues. Looked up from germline, CDR1 is SGHDN and CDR2 is FVKESK.

V is TRBV5-1 and J is TRBJ1-2; the match to TRBD1 covers 12 bases. The CDR3 is 15 residues long. Germline CDR1 and CDR2: SGHRS and YFSETQ. Losses at the gene ends were 0 bases for V and 6 bases for J; bases not matched to a gene: 3. The DNA for the CDR3 is TGCGCCAGCAGCTTGGACGGGACAGGGGGCAATGGCTACACCTTC. It is translated as CASSLDGTGGNGYTF.

This sequence joins TRBV5-1 and TRBJ2-7, with a weak D call TRBD2 (5 bases). Germline lookup yields CDR1 SGHRS and CDR2 YFSETQ. Trimming shortened V by 1 base and J by 7 bases, and 15 bases separated the two germline ends. This CDR3 contains 14 residues. CDR3: CASSLNSGKWEQYF. The CDR3 DNA follows: TGCGCCAGCAGCTTGAACTCCGGGAAGTGGGAGCAGTACTTC.

V and J are TRBV13 and TRBJ2-5, with TRBD1 matching over 10 bases. The CDR3 runs to 15 residues. Germline V gives CDR1 PRHDT, CDR2 FYEKMQ (reference sequence). The junction had 5 bases not matched to a gene; V was cut back by 2 bases and J by 5 bases. The CDR3 loop reads CASSLRQGARETQYF. Written as DNA, the CDR3 is TGTGCCAGCAGCTTAAGACAGGGGGCGCGTGAGACCCAGTACTTC.

This chain connects TRBV5-1 to TRBJ2-7, with 7 bases that match TRBD2. The germline gives CDR1 SGHRS, CDR2 YFSETQ. This CDR3 comprises 13 residues. V trimming: 3 bases; J trimming: 3 bases; junction bases outside the gene matches: 3. The CDR3 loop reads CASSWGGIYEQYF. CDR3 nucleotides: TGCGCCAGCAGCTGGGGGGGTATCTACGAGCAGTACTTC.

The genes are TRBV6-5 and TRBJ2-1; D gene uncertain. Trimming took off 0 bases at V and 0 bases at J, with 9 bases between the two ends. There are 16 residues in the CDR3. Per the germline V gene, CDR1 is MNHEY and CDR2 is SVGAGI. Written as DNA, the CDR3 is TGTGCCAGCAGTTACTCTCTTTATAGCTCCTACAATGAGCAGTTCTTC. As protein: CASSYSLYSSYNEQFF.

Only one count was recorded for this clone. The chain couples TRBV18 to TRBJ2-7; weak D call: TRBD1 (5 bases). CDR3 length: 15 residues. CDR1 is KGHSH, CDR2 LQKENI, per germline. Trimming shortened V by 0 bases and J by 2 bases, and 11 bases separated the two germline ends. Here the CDR3 DNA reads TGTGCCAGCTCACCACCGGGCAGGGCTACCTACGAGCAGTACTTC. Translated, it gives CASSPPGRATYEQYF.

The genes are TRBV7-2 and TRBJ1-1; D is ambiguous. V shed 3 bases and J shed 1 base, with 6 bases lying between them. The germline V gene has CDR1 SGHTA and CDR2 FQGNSA. This CDR3 is 13 amino acids long. The CDR3 DNA reads TGTGCCAGCAGCTTCAACAAGAACACTGAAGCTTTCTTT. Its translation: CASSFNKNTEAFF.

This chain joins TRBV9 and TRBJ1-4, with D perhaps matching TRBD1 (6 bases). There are 15 residues in the CDR3. The ends were cut back, 0 bases at V and 7 bases at J, with 13 bases in the middle. The germline CDR1 and CDR2 sequences are SGDLS and YYNGEE. Written as DNA, the CDR3 is TGTGCCAGCAGCGTAGGGGGGGCGCCGGGTGAAAAACTGTTTTTT. It specifies CASSVGGAPGEKLFF. The entire variable domain, with the rest obtained from reference TRBV9 and TRBJ1-4, is as follows: DSGVTQTPKHLITATGQRVTLRCSPRSGDLSVYWYQQSLDQGLQFLIQYYNGEERAKGNILERFSAQQFPDLHSELNLSSLELGDSALYFCASSVGGAPGEKLFFGSGTQLSVL.

The gene calls are TRBV4-2 and TRBJ2-1; D perhaps matches TRBD2 (6 bases). Germline V gene sequence: CDR1 LGHNA, CDR2 YNFKEQ. Deletions cut 0 bases from V and 7 bases from J, with 25 bases between. The CDR3 spans 19 residues. The CDR3 DNA reads as TGTGCCAGCAGCCAAGAAGGGATTAGCGGATTGGGGGGACTTAATGAGCAGTTCTTC. Protein: CASSQEGISGLGGLNEQFF.

The V call is TRBV5-1, the J call TRBJ2-7, with 8 bases that match TRBD1. CDR1 SGHRS and CDR2 YFSETQ come from the germline V gene. The trim removed 4 bases at V and 0 bases at J, leaving 3 bases unmatched. This CDR3 comprises 14 residues. The CDR3 loop reads CASSAQGASYEQYF. DNA for the CDR3: TGCGCCAGCAGCGCCCAGGGGGCCTCCTACGAGCAGTACTTC.